This T cell receptor (beta chain) appears in the sequencing data of a study of CXCR3-negative and CXCR3-positive naive CD8 T cells. Findings of the study overall: The majority of assays used fresh PBMCs, and CXCR3 expression partially decreased after cryopreservation.

CD45RO-CCR7+CD27+CD95- was the phenotype of naive CD8+ T cells. This CDR3 spans 17 amino acids. The germline CDR1 and CDR2 sequences are MDHEN and SYDVKM. The method, 5' RACE with UMI labels, was used to prepare the TRB cDNA libraries. TCRdb reprocessed the 5' RACE reads and keeps a single row for each CDR3 protein, giving no DNA. In all, the sample yields 100,000 to 150,000 distinct CDR3 sequences. Comments on this clonotype: Its antigen is undetermined.

Specimen: naive CXCR3- CD8+ T cells from blood. The sample's subset: CD45RO-CCR7+CD27+CD95- naive CD8+ T cells lacking CXCR3 (TNR3-). The chain employs TRBV28 and TRBJ2-5; TCRdb's D gene call, TRBD1, goes unchecked for lack of DNA. The clonotype was recovered from a human donor in good health. Some clones in this sample may be carry-over from other donors' samples. The CDR3 here is CASSGYRDRGPGETQYF.